This T cell receptor beta chain was recorded in a study of the immune and genomic landscape of osteosarcoma (dated by TCRdb to 2018 to 2020). A note on the overall study: A total of roughly 47 pediatric and adult patients with high-grade osteosarcoma made up the overall cohort, and the median age at diagnosis was approximately 30 years (range about 5-81). Osteosarcoma specimens were profiled with whole genome, RNA and T-cell receptor sequencing plus immunohistochemistry and reverse phase protein arrays so that immunogenic potential could be defined. Patients in the overall cohort were roughly 60% male, and 75% to 80% presented with localized disease at diagnosis. Two samples from the same tumor site were contributed by each of a few patients. The goal of the study was to explain why immune checkpoint inhibitors show limited clinical activity in osteosarcoma. Poor-risk disease was overrepresented in the cohort, as 73% of patients had an unfavorable pathologic response to standard therapy and about 68% were deceased. The osteosarcoma immunogenomic landscape was characterized by integrating TCR sequencing results with transcriptome, protein array and immunostaining data.

The specimens were post-treatment primary, local recurrence and metastasis tumors obtained from patients with a poor prognosis. The investigation overall reported the following: In five cases, the repertoire was dominated by a single hyperexpanded clone, and fewer than 100 T-cell clonotypes were detected in all five cases. Overall, productive TCR clonality was low, with a mean of 0.09 and a maximum of 0.3, which suggests limited clonal expansion of T cells. Matched blood was collected from only a couple of patients, alongside the frozen tumor specimens. Although TCR productive clonality was higher in the immune-hot C3 cluster than in the cold C1 cluster, TCR productive clonality was still low overall. Sample size was not determined by any statistical method, because osteosarcoma is rare and every possible sample was collected. Rather than matched normal tissue, external data from normal skin and healthy peripheral blood provided the clonality benchmarks.

TCR beta chain CDR3 regions were immunosequenced with the ImmunoSEQ Assay (Adaptive Biotechnologies). As for how the authors treated the data: The ImmunoSEQ Analyzer platform was used to export TCRB rearrangements, read counts, read proportions and gene usage. T-cell clonality was calculated from productive rearrangements as 1 minus Pielou's evenness. In the clonal space homeostasis analysis, clonotypes were grouped as rare, small, medium, large or hyperexpanded (0.01 to 1 of the repertoire). TCR productive clonality was compared across immune clusters C1, C2 and C3 using the Wilcoxon rank sum test. The table was pulled from immuneACCESS by TCRdb, which kept in-frame rearrangements only. Such tables lose some clones; where checked, under half of the loss comes from unresolved V genes, and the rest has no known cause. For V, J and clone size, that table is used; D and trimming come from the DNA. The sample records about 6,200 clones, approximately 64% of which are singletons. The ten largest clones take up approximately 16% of the sample.

Details on this clone: Its recognized antigen is unknown. Base qualities are not provided; no much larger clone lies one nucleotide away.

The V and J ends are trimmed by 3 bases and 1 base, leaving 4 bases between them. The CDR3 covers 13 residues, taking in both the cysteine and the phenylalanine. Of all the DNA, just the CDR3 is kept, 39 bases in frame from base 1. CDR1 MNHEY and CDR2 SMNVEV are derived from the germline V gene (reference sequence). The sequence derives from a human donor with osteosarcoma. The sequence joins TRBV27 to TRBJ2-4; confidence is insufficient to name the D gene. The sample taken for sequencing was osteosarcoma tumor tissue from the lung. The CDR3 protein sequence reads: CASSFGAKNIQYF. The DNA sequence reads TGTGCCAGCAGTTTCGGGGCCAAAAACATTCAGTACTTC.